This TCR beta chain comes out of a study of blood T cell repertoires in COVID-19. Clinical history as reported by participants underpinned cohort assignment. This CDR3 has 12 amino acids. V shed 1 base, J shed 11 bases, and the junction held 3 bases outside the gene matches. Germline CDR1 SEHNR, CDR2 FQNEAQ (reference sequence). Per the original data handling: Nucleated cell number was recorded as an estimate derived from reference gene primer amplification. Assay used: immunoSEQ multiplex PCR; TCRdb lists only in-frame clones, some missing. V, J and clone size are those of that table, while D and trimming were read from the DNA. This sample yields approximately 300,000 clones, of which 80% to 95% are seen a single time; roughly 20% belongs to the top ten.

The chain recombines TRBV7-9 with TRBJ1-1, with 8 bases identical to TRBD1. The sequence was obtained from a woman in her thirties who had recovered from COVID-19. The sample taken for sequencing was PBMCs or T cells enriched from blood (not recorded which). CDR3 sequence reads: CASSLGGQGAFF. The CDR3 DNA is TGTGCCAGCAGCTTAGGAGGACAGGGCGCTTTCTTT.